This entry lists 15 T cell receptor beta chains sequenced from one sample in a study of patients and donors after allogeneic stem cell transplantation. From the RT-PCR reads, TCRdb called clonotypes with MiXCR, one entry per CDR3 protein. Of approximately 200,000 distinct CDR3 sequences detected, about 40% appear once; the ten largest clones hold 33%. Source material: blood, either unsorted or a sorted T cell fraction (not recorded which). All receptors come from a human donor who was either an allogeneic HSCT recipient or a stem cell or donor lymphocyte infusion donor (not recorded which). It is not recorded whose cells these are; they may come from a transplant donor.

CDR3 amino acids: CASSPLAGSTDTQYF. The CDR3 region has the DNA TGTGCCAGTAGCCCGCTAGCGGGAAGCACAGATACGCAGTATTTT. V and J are TRBV19 and TRBJ2-3, with 9 nucleotides matching TRBD2. V shed 6 bases, J shed 0 bases, and the junction held 4 bases outside the gene matches. This CDR3 contains 15 residues. Germline V CDR1 and CDR2: LNHDA, SQIVND (reference sequence).

CDR3 protein: CASLAGASTGELFF. For the CDR3, the DNA is TGTGCCAGCCTAGCGGGAGCGAGCACCGGGGAGCTGTTTTTT. The chain carries TRBV6-6 and TRBJ2-2, with 10 bases that match TRBD2. Trimming took 8 bases from V and 4 from J; bases not matched to a gene: 4. Germline V gene data show CDR1 as MNHNY and CDR2 as SVGAGI (reference sequence). The CDR3 loop spans 14 amino acids.

J is TRBJ2-5 and V is TRBV5-1; possible D gene TRBD1, 7 bases. Germline CDR1 and CDR2: SGHRS and YFSETQ. The CDR3 is 15 residues long. Trimming left V 0 bases short and J 2 bases short, with 11 bases between. CDR3 coding DNA: TGCGCCAGCAGCTTGGTGACAGGGACTCAAGAGACCCAGTACTTC. Protein: CASSLVTGTQETQYF.

The chain has TRBV24-1 and TRBJ1-5; no firm D call. The CDR3 is made up of 13 amino acids. Germline-derived CDR1 and CDR2 are KGHDR and SFDVKD. V shed 4 bases and J shed 1 base, with 4 bases lying between them. CDR3 DNA: TGTGCCACCAGTGAAGTAAGCAATCAGCCCCAGCATTTT. It encodes CATSEVSNQPQHF.

The sample holds a few counts of this clonotype. The chain employs TRBV7-9 and TRBJ1-5; a weak D match, TRBD1 (5 bases). The CDR3 is 13 amino acids. Trimming left V 5 bases short and J 6 bases short, with 11 bases between. The V gene's germline CDR1 is SEHNR and CDR2 FQNEAQ (reference sequence). CDR3 sequence (DNA): TGTGCCAGCAGCAAAGAAAGGGGTCAGCCCCAGCATTTT. Its translation is CASSKERGQPQHF.

The rearrangement uses TRBV12-3 or TRBV12-4 and TRBJ2-5; possible D gene TRBD2, 7 bases. The CDR3 extends over 16 amino acids. Trimming shortened V by 6 bases and J by 2 bases, and 19 bases separated the two germline ends. The CDR3 loop reads CASSPGVSGRQETQYF. The CDR3 DNA reads as TGTGCCAGCAGCCCAGGGGTTAGCGGGCGTCAAGAGACCCAGTACTTC.

This rearrangement joins TRBV7-9 to TRBJ1-2, with a weak D call TRBD1 (6 bases). The CDR3 contains 12 residues. CDR1 and CDR2 (germline): SEHNR, FQNEAQ (reference sequence). V lost 4 bases, J lost 7 bases, and 10 bases lay in between. The CDR3: CASSSGGSGYTF. The CDR3 DNA reads TGTGCCAGCAGCTCGGGGGGCTCTGGCTACACCTTC. The whole variable domain, filled in from reference TRBV7-9 and TRBJ1-2, reads DTGVSQNPRHKITKRGQNVTFRCDPISEHNRLYWYRQTLGQGPEFLTYFQNEAQLEKSRLLSDRFSAERPKGSFSTLEIQRTEQGDSAMYLCASSSGGSGYTFGSGTRLTVV.

Only a few counts were recorded for this clonotype. The chain uses TRBV6-2 or TRBV6-3 and TRBJ1-5; 8 bases are a match to TRBD1. Trimming took 6 bases from V and 7 from J; bases not matched to a gene: 5. CDR1 is MNHEY, CDR2 SVGEGT, per germline. This CDR3 is built from 13 residues. The chain's CDR3 is CASSTDRVQPQHF. For the CDR3, the DNA is TGTGCCAGCAGCACGGACAGGGTGCAGCCCCAGCATTTT.

This chain joins TRBV3-1 and TRBJ1-3; D is uncertain. Trimming took 4 bases from V and 8 from J, leaving 18 bases between them. Germline CDR1 reads LGHDT; CDR2 reads YNNKEL (reference sequence). CDR3 size: 15 residues. The DNA for the CDR3 is TGTGCCAGCAGCCCCAGGACTGCCACCGGGGACACCATATATTTT. Translating gives CASSPRTATGDTIYF.

This clonotype has more than one count but fewer than ten. V gene TRBV4-3 combines with J gene TRBJ1-1; D is undetermined. Looked up from germline, CDR1 is LGHNA and CDR2 is YSLEER. V was shortened by 0 bases and J by 1 base, with 9 bases between the two germline ends. The CDR3 length is 15 residues. The CDR3 bases are TGCGCCAGCAGCCAAGATCGCCGAAGGAACACTGAAGCTTTCTTT. As protein: CASSQDRRRNTEAFF.

This clonotype was picked up a small number of times. The chain carries TRBV4-3 and TRBJ1-1; perhaps TRBD1 as D (5 bases). The CDR3 totals 17 residues. The V gene's germline CDR1 is LGHNA and CDR2 YSLEER. V lost 5 bases and J lost 6, with 25 bases in between. In DNA, the CDR3 is TGCGCCAGCAGCTATCGAACCGATACAGGCCCCGAGGCTGAAGCTTTCTTT. This gives the protein CASSYRTDTGPEAEAFF.

V and J are TRBV12-3 or TRBV12-4 and TRBJ2-5; possibly TRBD1 for D (6 bases). CDR3 length: 13 residues. Trimming shortened V by 5 bases and J by 0 bases, and 7 bases separated the two germline ends. For the CDR3, the DNA is TGTGCCAGCAGTCGGGACAACCAAGAGACCCAGTACTTC. This codes for CASSRDNQETQYF.

This clonotype was found many times. CDR3 loop: CSVVDRATNEKLFF. The CDR3 coding sequence is TGCAGCGTTGTTGACCGAGCAACTAATGAAAAACTGTTTTTT. This chain links TRBV29-1 with TRBJ1-4; no reliable D call. The CDR3 extends over 14 amino acids. Per germline, CDR1 SQVTM and CDR2 ANQGSEA. The ends were cut back, 4 bases at V and 0 bases at J, with 9 bases in the middle.

The V call is TRBV29-1, the J call TRBJ2-2; no clear D gene. This CDR3 is built from 13 residues. Trimming stripped 7 bases from V and 12 bases from J, with 21 bases between. Germline CDR1 is SQVTM and CDR2 is ANQGSEA. The CDR3 is CSAYTFLGPKLFF. Written as DNA, the CDR3 is TGCAGCGCCTACACCTTCCTTGGGCCGAAGCTGTTTTTT.

This clonotype was seen only a few times. The V and J genes are TRBV6-2 or TRBV6-3 and TRBJ1-1; D possibly corresponds to TRBD1 (5 bases). The CDR3 covers 11 residues. Looked up from germline, CDR1 is MNHEY and CDR2 is SVGEGT. Trimming left V 8 bases short and J 8 bases short, with 12 bases between. The DNA of the CDR3 is TGTGCCAGCTGCCGGGGACTGGAAGCTTTCTTT. It translates to CASCRGLEAFF.